Each of the 14 T cell receptor beta chains below was sequenced from the same sample in a study of a mutant IDH1 vaccine in newly diagnosed glioma. Their antigens remain unidentified. Libraries were prepared by immunoSEQ multiplex PCR; TCRdb keeps only in-frame clonotypes and omits some of them. This table holds about 130,000 clones, around 80% found once. The time point was: week 11, during vaccination. Vaccine doses each comprised 300 ug of mutant IDH1 20-mer peptide, with topical imiquimod. The starting material was PBMCs, obtained from a glioma patient whose treatment included an IDH1 peptide vaccine. The receptors stem from a man aged 35 to 55 with glioma.

The chain uses TRBV4-1 and TRBJ2-1, with 12 bases matching TRBD2. The germline V gene encodes CDR1 MGHRA and CDR2 YSYEKL. V was clipped by 2 bases and J by 10 bases; unmatched bases: 9. This CDR3 comprises 16 residues. CDR3 sequence: CASSQFGLAGPREQFF. The CDR3 DNA reads TGCGCCAGCAGCCAATTTGGACTAGCGGGGCCTCGGGAGCAGTTCTTC.

The rearrangement links TRBV7-3 to TRBJ2-2; D perhaps matches TRBD2 (5 bases). The CDR3 has 15 amino acids. Between the trimmed V and J ends, which lost 5 bases and 1 base, there was a span of 11 bases. In germline, CDR1 is SGHTA, CDR2 FQGTGA. The DNA for the CDR3 is TGTGCCAGCAGCACGGACTCGCTGAACACCGGGGAGCTGTTTTTT. Protein product: CASSTDSLNTGELFF.

This clone was seen a single time. This chain links TRBV7-3 with TRBJ2-2; D not resolved. The CDR3 covers 13 residues. Germline assignment: CDR1 SGHTA and CDR2 FQGTGA. V was pared by 1 base and J by 6 bases, with 6 bases between. The CDR3 DNA reads TGTGCCAGCAGCTTAATGGAACCCGGGGAGCTGTTTTTT. Its protein is CASSLMEPGELFF.

CDR3 protein: CASSQDLIAGATGANVLTF. For the CDR3, the DNA is TGCGCCAGCAGCCAAGATCTAATAGCGGGAGCGACTGGGGCCAACGTCCTGACTTTC. The V call is TRBV4-3, the J call TRBJ2-6; the match to TRBD2 covers 9 bases. This CDR3 contains 19 residues. CDR1 LGHNA and CDR2 YSLEER come from the germline V gene. Trimming removed 0 bases from V and 2 bases from J; junction bases left unmatched: 8.

The gene calls are TRBV4-3 and TRBJ2-2; D uncertain. V lost 0 bases and J lost 5, with 19 bases in between. Germline V gives CDR1 LGHNA, CDR2 YSLEER. The CDR3 runs to 18 residues. The CDR3 spells CASSQDFGQVFWTGELFF. The CDR3 DNA is TGCGCCAGCAGCCAAGATTTTGGGCAGGTGTTTTGGACCGGGGAGCTGTTTTTT.

The chain recombines TRBV6-6 with TRBJ2-1; D perhaps matches TRBD2 (5 bases). The CDR3 is 16 amino acids. Germline V lookup: CDR1 MNHNY, CDR2 SVGAGI (reference sequence). V was shortened by 0 bases and J by 6 bases, with 15 bases between the two germline ends. CDR3 protein: CASSYSPSGLGNEQFF. The CDR3 DNA is TGTGCCAGCAGTTACTCCCCCTCGGGATTGGGCAATGAGCAGTTCTTC.

A few counts support this clone. This sequence joins TRBV19 and TRBJ1-2; D possibly corresponds to TRBD1 (5 bases). CDR3 length: 15 residues. Trimming shortened V by 6 bases and J by 6 bases, and 20 bases separated the two germline ends. Germline CDR1 LNHDA, CDR2 SQIVND (reference sequence). The DNA of the CDR3 is TGTGCCAGTAGACCCCAAGACAGAAGGGAGAATGGCTACACCTTC. This encodes CASRPQDRRENGYTF.

The chain employs TRBV29-1 and TRBJ1-2, with 8 positions matching TRBD1. In germline, CDR1 is SQVTM, CDR2 ANQGSEA. This CDR3 contains 14 residues. Unmatched junction bases numbered 9, after V lost 5 bases and J lost 4 bases. CDR3 region: CSVNIGQGGYGYTF. CDR3 DNA sequence: TGCAGCGTTAACATAGGACAGGGAGGCTATGGCTACACCTTC.

The V gene is TRBV6-1, the J gene TRBJ2-3, with a weak D call TRBD2 (5 bases). Between the trimmed V and J ends, which lost 2 bases and 1 base, there was a span of 13 bases. This CDR3 contains 16 residues. The germline CDR1 and CDR2 sequences are MNHNS and SASEGT. CDR3 DNA sequence: TGTGCCAGCAGTGAATTGGTCGGGATCGGCACAGATACGCAGTATTTT. This sequence encodes CASSELVGIGTDTQYF.

This clone was observed a handful of times. The chain carries TRBV5-4 and TRBJ1-3; D may be TRBD1 (5 bases). Germline V gene lookup returns CDR1 SGHNT and CDR2 YYREEE (reference sequence). This CDR3 is 16 amino acids long. V was cut by 0 bases and J by 4 bases, with 14 bases left in between. For the CDR3, the DNA is TGTGCCAGCAGCTTGGATCAGGGCCCGGCCGGAAACACCATATATTTT. Translated: CASSLDQGPAGNTIYF.

Note on this clone: This sample includes further DNA sequences coding for the same CDR3. The chain couples TRBV18 to TRBJ1-1; D is possibly TRBD1 (5 bases). The CDR3 loop spans 15 amino acids. The germline V gene has CDR1 KGHSH and CDR2 LQKENI. V shed 0 bases and J shed 0 bases, with 8 bases lying between them. The CDR3 is CASSPPRGMNTEAFF. The CDR3 bases are TGTGCCAGCTCACCACCGAGGGGTATGAACACTGAAGCTTTCTTT. The full variable domain, completed using reference TRBV18 and TRBJ1-1, is NAGVMQNPRHLVRRRGQEARLRCSPMKGHSHVYWYRQLPEEGLKFMVYLQKENIIDESGMPKERFSAEFPKEGPSILRIQQVVRGDSAAYFCASSPPRGMNTEAFFGQGTRLTVV.

The gene calls are TRBV27 and TRBJ2-3; possible D gene TRBD1, 5 bases. Germline loops: CDR1 MNHEY, CDR2 SMNVEV (reference sequence). V was clipped by 8 bases and J by 3 bases, with 15 bases between them. CDR3 length: 14 amino acids. CDR3 amino acids: CASFKAGLTDTQYF. The DNA of the CDR3 is TGTGCCAGCTTTAAGGCAGGGTTGACAGATACGCAGTATTTT.

The chain recombines TRBV27 with TRBJ2-5; tentatively, D is TRBD2 (6 bases). The germline V gene has CDR1 MNHEY and CDR2 SMNVEV (reference sequence). Trimming stripped 3 bases from V and 5 bases from J, with 10 bases between. CDR3 size: 13 residues. The CDR3 DNA reads TGTGCCAGCAGTTTTCGGGAGTGGGAGACCCAGTACTTC. This gives the protein CASSFREWETQYF.

V is TRBV6-1 and J is TRBJ1-2, with D hard to call. V lost 6 bases to trimming and J lost 0 bases, with 5 bases between them. Germline V gene sequence: CDR1 MNHNS, CDR2 SASEGT. This CDR3 spans 12 amino acids. The DNA for the CDR3 is TGTGCCAGCAGAGTGACTAACTATGGCTACACCTTC. Amino acid sequence: CASRVTNYGYTF.